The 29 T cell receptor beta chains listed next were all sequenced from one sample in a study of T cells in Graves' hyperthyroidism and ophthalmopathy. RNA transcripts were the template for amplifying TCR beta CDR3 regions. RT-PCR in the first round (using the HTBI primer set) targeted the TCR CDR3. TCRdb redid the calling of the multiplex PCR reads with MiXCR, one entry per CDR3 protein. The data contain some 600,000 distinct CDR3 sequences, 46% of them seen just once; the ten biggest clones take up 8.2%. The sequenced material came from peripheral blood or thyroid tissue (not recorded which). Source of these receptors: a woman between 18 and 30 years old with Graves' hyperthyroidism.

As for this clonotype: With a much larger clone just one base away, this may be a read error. CDR3 protein: CASSLHGGSQPQHF. CDR3 in DNA: TGTGCCAGCAGCTTGCATGGAGGGAGTCAGCCCCAGCATTTT. This sequence joins TRBV19 and TRBJ1-5, with no clear D. The V and J ends lost 9 bases and 6 bases respectively, with 18 bases between them. The CDR3 runs to 14 residues. The germline CDR1 and CDR2 sequences are LNHDA and SQIVND (reference sequence).

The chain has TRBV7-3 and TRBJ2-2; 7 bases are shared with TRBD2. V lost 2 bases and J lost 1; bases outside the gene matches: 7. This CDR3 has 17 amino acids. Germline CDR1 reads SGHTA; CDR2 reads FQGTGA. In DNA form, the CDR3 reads TGTGCCAGCAGCTTATTAGGCGGGAGAGGGAACACCGGGGAGCTGTTTTTT. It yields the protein CASSLLGGRGNTGELFF.

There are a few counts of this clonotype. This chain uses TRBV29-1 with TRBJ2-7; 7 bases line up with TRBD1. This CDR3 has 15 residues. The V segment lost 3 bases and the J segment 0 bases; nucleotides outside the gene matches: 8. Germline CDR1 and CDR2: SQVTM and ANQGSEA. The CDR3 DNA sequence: TGCAGCGTTGATGCCCCGGACAGGCCCTCCTACGAGCAGTACTTC. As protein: CSVDAPDRPSYEQYF.

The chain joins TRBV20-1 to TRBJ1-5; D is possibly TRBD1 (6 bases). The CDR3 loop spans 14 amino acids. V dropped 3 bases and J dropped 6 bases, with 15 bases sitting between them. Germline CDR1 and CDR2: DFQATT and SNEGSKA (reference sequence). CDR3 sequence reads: CSASPGGATQPQHF. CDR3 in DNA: TGCAGTGCTAGTCCCGGGGGCGCGACTCAGCCCCAGCATTTT.

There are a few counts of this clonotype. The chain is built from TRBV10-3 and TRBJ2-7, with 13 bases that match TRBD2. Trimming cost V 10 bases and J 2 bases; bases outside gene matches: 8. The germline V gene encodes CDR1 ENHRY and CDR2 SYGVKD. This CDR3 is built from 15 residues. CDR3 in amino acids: CASSRTSGSPYEQYF. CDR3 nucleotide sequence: TGTGCCAGCAGCAGGACTAGCGGGAGTCCCTACGAGCAGTACTTC.

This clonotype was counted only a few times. The chain's CDR3 is CASSSGWQPQHF. The CDR3 DNA follows: TGTGCCAGCAGCTCGGGTTGGCAGCCCCAGCATTTT. The chain uses TRBV7-1 and TRBJ1-5, with no clear D. TRBV7-1 is sorted into the ORF group, with uncertain function. The V and J ends lost 3 bases and 7 bases respectively, with 7 bases between them. The length of the CDR3 is 12 residues.

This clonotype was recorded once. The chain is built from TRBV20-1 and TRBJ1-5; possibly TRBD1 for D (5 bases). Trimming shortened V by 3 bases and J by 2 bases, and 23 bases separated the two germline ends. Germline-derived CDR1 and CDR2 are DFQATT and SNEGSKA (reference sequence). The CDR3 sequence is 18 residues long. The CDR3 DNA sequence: TGCAGTGCTAGTGCCAGCAGCTTGGGGCAGGGCGGCAATCAGCCCCAGCATTTT. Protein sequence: CSASASSLGQGGNQPQHF.

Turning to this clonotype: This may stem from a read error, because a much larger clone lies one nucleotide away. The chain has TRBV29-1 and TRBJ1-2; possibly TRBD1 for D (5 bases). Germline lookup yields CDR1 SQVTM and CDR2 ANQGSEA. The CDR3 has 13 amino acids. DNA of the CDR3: TGCAGCGTCGTATGGGGCTTTGGCTATGGCCACACCTTC. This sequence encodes CSVVWGFGYGHTF. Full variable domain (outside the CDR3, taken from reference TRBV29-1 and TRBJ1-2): SAVISQKPSRDICQRGTSLTIQCQVDSQVTMMFWYRQQPGQSLTLIATANQGSEATYESGFVIDKFPISRPNLTFSTLTVSNMSPEDSSIYLCSVVWGFGYGHTFGSGTRLTVV.

The CDR3, as DNA: TGTGCCAGAACCCCAGGGAAGGGCTATGGCTACACCTTC. It specifies CARTPGKGYGYTF. The rearrangement uses TRBV19 and TRBJ1-2, with D tentatively TRBD1 (5 bases). CDR3 size: 13 residues. With 9 bases removed from V and 4 bases from J, the gap between germline ends came to 15 bases. CDR1 and CDR2 from the germline V gene are LNHDA and SQIVND (reference sequence).

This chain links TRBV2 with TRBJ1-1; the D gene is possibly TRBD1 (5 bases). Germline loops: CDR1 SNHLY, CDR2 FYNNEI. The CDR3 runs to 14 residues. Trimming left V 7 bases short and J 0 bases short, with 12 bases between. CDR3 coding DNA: TGTGCCAGCACCGGGACGGGCTTGAACACTGAAGCTTTCTTT. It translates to CASTGTGLNTEAFF.

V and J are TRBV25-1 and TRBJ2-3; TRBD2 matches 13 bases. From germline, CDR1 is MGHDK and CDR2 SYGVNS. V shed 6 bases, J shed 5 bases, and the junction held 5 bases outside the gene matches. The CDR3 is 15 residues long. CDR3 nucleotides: TGTGCCAGCAGCAATGGACTAGCGGGAGTAGATACGCAGTATTTT. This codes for CASSNGLAGVDTQYF.

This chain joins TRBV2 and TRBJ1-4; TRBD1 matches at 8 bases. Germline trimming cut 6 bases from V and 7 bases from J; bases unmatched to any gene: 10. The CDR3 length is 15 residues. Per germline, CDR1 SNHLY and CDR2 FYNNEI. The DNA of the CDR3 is TGTGCCAGCAGCGTCCAGACAGGGGTCGGTGAAAAACTGTTTTTT. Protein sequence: CASSVQTGVGEKLFF.

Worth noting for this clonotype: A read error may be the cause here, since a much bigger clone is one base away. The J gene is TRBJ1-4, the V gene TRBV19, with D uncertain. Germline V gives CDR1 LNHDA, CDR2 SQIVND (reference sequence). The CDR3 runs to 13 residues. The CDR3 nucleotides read TGTGCCAGTGGTATCCAGCTTAATGAAAAACTGTTTTTT. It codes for CASGIQLNEKLFF.

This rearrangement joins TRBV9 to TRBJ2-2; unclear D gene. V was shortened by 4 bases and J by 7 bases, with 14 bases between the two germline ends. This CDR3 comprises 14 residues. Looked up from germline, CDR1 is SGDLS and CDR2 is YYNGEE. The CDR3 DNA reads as TGTGCCAGCAGCCTGAGTCTCGGAATCGGGGAGCTGTTTTTT. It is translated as CASSLSLGIGELFF.

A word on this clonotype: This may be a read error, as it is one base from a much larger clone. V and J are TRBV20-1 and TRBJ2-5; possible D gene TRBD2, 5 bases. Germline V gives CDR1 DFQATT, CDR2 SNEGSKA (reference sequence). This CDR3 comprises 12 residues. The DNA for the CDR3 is TGCAGTGCTAGGTCGGGAACGGAGACCCAGAACTTC. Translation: CSARSGTETQNF.

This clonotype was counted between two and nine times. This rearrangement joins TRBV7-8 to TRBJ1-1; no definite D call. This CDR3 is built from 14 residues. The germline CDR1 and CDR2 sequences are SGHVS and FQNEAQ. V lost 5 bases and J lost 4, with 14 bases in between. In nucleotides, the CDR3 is TGTGCCAGCAGCCCCAGTTTGCGGAGCACTGAAGCTTTCTTT. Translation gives CASSPSLRSTEAFF.

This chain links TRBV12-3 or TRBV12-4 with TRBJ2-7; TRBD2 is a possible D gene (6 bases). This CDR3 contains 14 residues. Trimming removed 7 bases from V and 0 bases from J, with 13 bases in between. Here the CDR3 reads CASMAAGSSYEQYF. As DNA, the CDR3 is TGTGCCAGCATGGCGGCGGGAAGCTCCTACGAGCAGTACTTC.

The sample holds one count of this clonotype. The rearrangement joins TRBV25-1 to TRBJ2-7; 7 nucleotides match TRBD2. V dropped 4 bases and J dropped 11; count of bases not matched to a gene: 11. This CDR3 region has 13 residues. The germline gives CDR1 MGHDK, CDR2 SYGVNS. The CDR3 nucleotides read TGTGCCAGCAGTGGATGGGAACGGGGGGAGGAGTACTTC. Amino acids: CASSGWERGEEYF.

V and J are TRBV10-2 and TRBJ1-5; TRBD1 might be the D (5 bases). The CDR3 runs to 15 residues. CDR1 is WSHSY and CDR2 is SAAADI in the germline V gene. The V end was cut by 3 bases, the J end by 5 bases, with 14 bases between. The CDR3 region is CASSDGRVIDQPQHF. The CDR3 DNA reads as TGCGCCAGCAGTGACGGCAGGGTCATAGATCAGCCCCAGCATTTT.

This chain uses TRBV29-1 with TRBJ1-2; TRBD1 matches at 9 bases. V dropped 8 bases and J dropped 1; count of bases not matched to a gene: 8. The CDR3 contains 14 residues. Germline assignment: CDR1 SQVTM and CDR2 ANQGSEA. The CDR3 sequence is CSTGGRSLNYGYTF. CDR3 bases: TGCAGCACAGGGGGCCGGTCTCTTAACTATGGCTACACCTTC.

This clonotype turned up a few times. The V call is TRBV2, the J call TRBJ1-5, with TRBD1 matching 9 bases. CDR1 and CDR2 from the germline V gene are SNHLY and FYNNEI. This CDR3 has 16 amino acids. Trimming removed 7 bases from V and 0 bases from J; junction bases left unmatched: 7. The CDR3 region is CASTPGQGNSNQPQHF. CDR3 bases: TGTGCCAGCACACCGGGACAGGGAAATAGCAATCAGCCCCAGCATTTT.

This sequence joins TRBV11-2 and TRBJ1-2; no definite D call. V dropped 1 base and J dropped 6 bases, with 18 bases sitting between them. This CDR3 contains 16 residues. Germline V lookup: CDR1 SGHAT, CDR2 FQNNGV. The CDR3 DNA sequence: TGTGCCAGCAGCTTAGTCCTAAGGGAAGGAGGGCATGGCTACACCTTC. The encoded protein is CASSLVLREGGHGYTF.

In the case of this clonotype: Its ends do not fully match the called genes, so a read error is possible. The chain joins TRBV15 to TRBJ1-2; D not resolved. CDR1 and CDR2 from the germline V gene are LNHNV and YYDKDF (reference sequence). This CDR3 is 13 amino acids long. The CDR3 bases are TGTGCCGCCAGCAGAGTTCGGGTGGCGGGCTACACCTTC. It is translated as CAASRVRVAGYTF.

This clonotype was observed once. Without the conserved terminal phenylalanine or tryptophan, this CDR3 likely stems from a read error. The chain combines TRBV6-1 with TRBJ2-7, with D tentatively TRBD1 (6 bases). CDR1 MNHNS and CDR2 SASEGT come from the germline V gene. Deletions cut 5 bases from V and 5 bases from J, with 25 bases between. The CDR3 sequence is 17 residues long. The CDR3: CASSHPLQGKSRHEQYL. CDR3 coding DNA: TGTGCCAGCAGTCATCCCTTACAGGGAAAGTCGAGGCACGAGCAGTACCTC.

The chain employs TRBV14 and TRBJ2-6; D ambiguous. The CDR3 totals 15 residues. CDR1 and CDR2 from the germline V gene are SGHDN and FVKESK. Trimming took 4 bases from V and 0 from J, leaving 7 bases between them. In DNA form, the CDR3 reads TGTGCCAGCAGCCCAGCCAACTCTGGGGCCAACGTCCTGACTTTC. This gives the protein CASSPANSGANVLTF.

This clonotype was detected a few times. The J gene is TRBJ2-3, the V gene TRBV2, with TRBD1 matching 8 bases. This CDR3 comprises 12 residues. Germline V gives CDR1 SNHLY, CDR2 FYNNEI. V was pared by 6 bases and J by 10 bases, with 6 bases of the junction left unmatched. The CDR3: CASRGDRGAQYF. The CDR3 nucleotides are TGTGCCAGCAGAGGAGACAGGGGAGCGCAGTATTTT.

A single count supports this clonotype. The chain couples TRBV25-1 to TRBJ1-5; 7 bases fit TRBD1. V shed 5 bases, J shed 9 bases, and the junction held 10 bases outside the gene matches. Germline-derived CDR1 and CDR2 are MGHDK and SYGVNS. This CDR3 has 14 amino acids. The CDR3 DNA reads TGTGCCAGCAGTTCAGACAGGGCCTCAGGGCCCCAGCATTTT. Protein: CASSSDRASGPQHF.

The CDR3 DNA sequence: TGCAGCGTTCTGCCGGGACAGGGAACCGGGGAGCTGTTTTTT. Amino acids: CSVLPGQGTGELFF. J is TRBJ2-2 and V is TRBV29-1; 9 bases fit TRBD1. The CDR3 spans 14 residues. Germline values: CDR1 SQVTM, CDR2 ANQGSEA. V lost 5 bases, J lost 5 bases, and 6 bases stayed unmatched.

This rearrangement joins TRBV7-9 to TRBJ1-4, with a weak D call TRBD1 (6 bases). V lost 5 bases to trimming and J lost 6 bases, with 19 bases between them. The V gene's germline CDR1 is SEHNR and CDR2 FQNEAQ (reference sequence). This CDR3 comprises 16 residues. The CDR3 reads CASSIQGLQGYEKLFF. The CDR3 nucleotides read TGTGCCAGCAGCATACAGGGACTCCAGGGATATGAAAAACTGTTTTTT.